The clone carrying this T cell receptor (beta chain) appeared a single time. Looked up from germline, CDR1 is KGHSH and CDR2 is LQKENI. The length of the CDR3 is 16 residues. V was clipped by 2 bases and J by 5 bases, with 19 bases between them. The sample comes from a study of identical twins. Each CDR3 protein is one row after TCRdb ran MiXCR on the 5' RACE reads. The sample yields hundreds of thousands of distinct CDR3 sequences, about 7.5% seen once. The same sample was also studied in work on yellow fever vaccine responses in identical twins.

The J gene is TRBJ2-7, the V gene TRBV18, with D perhaps being TRBD1 or TRBD2 (7 bases each). The receptor's source is a woman aged 18-35 years in good health. The source material was memory (CD45RO+) T cells sorted from blood. Here the CDR3 reads CASSPMQAGGGHEQYF. CDR3 DNA: TGTGCCAGCTCACCAATGCAAGCAGGGGGGGGCCACGAGCAGTACTTC.